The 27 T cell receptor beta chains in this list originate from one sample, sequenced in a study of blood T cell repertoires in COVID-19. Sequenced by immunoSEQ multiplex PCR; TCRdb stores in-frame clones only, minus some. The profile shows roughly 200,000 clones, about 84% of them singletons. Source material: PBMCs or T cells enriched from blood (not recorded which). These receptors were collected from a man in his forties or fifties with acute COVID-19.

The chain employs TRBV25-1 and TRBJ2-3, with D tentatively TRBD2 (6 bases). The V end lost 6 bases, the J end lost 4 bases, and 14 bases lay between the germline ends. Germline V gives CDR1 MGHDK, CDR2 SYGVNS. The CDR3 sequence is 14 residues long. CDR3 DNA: TGTGCCAGCAGCCTAGCGAGTAGTTCAGATACGCAGTATTTT. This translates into CASSLASSSDTQYF.

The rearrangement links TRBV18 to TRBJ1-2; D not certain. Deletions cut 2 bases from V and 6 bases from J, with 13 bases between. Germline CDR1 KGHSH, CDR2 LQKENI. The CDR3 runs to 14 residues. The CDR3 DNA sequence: TGTGCCAGCTCACCATCTTCGGGAGCCGATGGCTACACCTTC. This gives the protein CASSPSSGADGYTF.

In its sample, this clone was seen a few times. This chain's CDR3 is CASSQDLQGHQPQHF. Here the CDR3 DNA reads TGTGCCAGCAGCCAAGATTTACAGGGTCATCAGCCCCAGCATTTT. This chain connects TRBV3-1 (or the pseudogene TRBV3-2) to TRBJ1-5; TRBD1 might be the D (6 bases). From germline, CDR1 is LGHDT and CDR2 YNNKEL (reference sequence). V was trimmed by 0 bases and J by 5 bases, leaving 11 bases between them. This CDR3 spans 15 amino acids.

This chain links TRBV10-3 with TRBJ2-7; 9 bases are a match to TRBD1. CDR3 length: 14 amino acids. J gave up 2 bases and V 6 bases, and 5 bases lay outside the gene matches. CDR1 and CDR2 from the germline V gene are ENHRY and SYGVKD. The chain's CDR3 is CAIRSTGGTYEQYF. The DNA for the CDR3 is TGTGCCATCAGATCGACAGGGGGTACCTACGAGCAGTACTTC.

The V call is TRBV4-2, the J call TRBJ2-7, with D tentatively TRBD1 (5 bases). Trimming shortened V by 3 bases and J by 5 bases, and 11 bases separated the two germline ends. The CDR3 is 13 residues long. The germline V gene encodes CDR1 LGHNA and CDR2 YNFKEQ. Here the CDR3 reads CASSHLDSDEQYF. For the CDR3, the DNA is TGTGCCAGCAGCCACCTAGACAGCGACGAGCAGTACTTC.

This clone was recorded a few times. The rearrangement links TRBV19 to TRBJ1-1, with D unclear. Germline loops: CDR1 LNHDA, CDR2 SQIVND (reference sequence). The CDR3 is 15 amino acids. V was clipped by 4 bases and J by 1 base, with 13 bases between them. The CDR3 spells CASSTLGRGNTEAFF. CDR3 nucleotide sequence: TGTGCCAGTAGTACCCTAGGACGGGGGAACACTGAAGCTTTCTTT.

The CDR3 nucleotides read TGTGCCAGCAGCCCAGCAGACTGGCAGCCCCAGCATTTT. Its translation is CASSPADWQPQHF. The V and J genes are TRBV7-8 and TRBJ1-5; no clear D. Germline values: CDR1 SGHVS, CDR2 FQNEAQ. The CDR3 covers 13 residues. V lost 5 bases and J 7 bases, leaving 12 bases between the germline ends.

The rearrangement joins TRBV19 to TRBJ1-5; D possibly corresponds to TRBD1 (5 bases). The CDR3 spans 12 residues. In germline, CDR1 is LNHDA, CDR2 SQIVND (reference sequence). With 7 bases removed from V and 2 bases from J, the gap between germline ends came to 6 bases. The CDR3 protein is CASKTGNQPQHF. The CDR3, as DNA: TGTGCCAGTAAGACAGGCAATCAGCCCCAGCATTTT.

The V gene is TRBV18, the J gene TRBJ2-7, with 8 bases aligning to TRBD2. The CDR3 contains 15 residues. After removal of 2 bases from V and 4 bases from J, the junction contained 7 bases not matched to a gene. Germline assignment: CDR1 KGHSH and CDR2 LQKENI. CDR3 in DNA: TGTGCCAGCTCACCAAATCCTACTAGCGGTTACGAGCAGTACTTC. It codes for CASSPNPTSGYEQYF.

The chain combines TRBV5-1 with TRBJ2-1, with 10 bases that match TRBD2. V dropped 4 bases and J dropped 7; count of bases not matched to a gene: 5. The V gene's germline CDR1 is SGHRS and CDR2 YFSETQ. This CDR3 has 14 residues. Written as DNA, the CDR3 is TGCGCCAGCAGCCTCGGACTAGCGGTGAATGAGCAGTTCTTC. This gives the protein CASSLGLAVNEQFF.

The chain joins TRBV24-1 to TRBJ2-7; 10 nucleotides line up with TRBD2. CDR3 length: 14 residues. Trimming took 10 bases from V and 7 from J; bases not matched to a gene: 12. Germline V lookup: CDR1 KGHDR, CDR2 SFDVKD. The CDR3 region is CATSPKGLAREQYF. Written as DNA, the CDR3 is TGTGCCACAAGCCCCAAGGGACTAGCGAGAGAGCAGTACTTC.

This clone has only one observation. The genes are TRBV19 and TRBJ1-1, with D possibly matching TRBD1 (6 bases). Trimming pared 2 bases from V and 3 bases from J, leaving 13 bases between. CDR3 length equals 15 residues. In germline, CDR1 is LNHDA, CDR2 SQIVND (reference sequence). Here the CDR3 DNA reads TGTGCCAGTAGTATAAGGGGGGGAGCCCACACTGAAGCTTTCTTT. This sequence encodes CASSIRGGAHTEAFF.

DNA for the CDR3: TGTGCCAGCAGCCGTAGCGCGAACACAGATACGCAGTATTTT. Residues: CASSRSANTDTQYF. The chain is built from TRBV7-2 and TRBJ2-3; TRBD2 is a possible D gene (5 bases). CDR3 length: 14 residues. Germline V CDR1 and CDR2: SGHTA, FQGNSA. The germline V and J ends were trimmed by 5 bases and 2 bases, with 11 bases remaining between them. The full variable domain, rest sourced from reference TRBV7-2 and TRBJ2-3, is GAGVSQSPSNKVTEKGKDVELRCDPISGHTALYWYRQSLGQGLEFLIYFQGNSAPDKSGLPSDRFSAERTGGSVSTLTIQRTQQEDSAVYLCASSRSANTDTQYFGPGTRLTVL.

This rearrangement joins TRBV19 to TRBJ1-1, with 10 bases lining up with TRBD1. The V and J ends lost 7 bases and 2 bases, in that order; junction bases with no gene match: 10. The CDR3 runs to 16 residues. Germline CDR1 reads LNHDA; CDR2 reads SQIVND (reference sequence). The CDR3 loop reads CASTDGTGVVNTEAFF. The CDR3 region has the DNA TGTGCCAGTACCGACGGGACAGGGGTAGTTAACACTGAAGCTTTCTTT.

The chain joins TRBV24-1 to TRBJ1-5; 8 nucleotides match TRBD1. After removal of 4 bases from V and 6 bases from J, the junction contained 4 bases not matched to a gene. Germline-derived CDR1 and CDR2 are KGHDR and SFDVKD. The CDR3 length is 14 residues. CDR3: CATSEAGGGQPQHF. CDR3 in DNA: TGTGCCACCAGTGAAGCAGGGGGCGGTCAGCCCCAGCATTTT.

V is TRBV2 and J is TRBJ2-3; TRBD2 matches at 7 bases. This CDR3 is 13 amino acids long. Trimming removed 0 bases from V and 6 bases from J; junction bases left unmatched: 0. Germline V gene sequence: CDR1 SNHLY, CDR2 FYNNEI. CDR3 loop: CASSEASGDTQYF. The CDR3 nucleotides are TGTGCCAGCAGTGAAGCTAGCGGGGATACGCAGTATTTT. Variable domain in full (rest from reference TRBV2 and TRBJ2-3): EPEVTQTPSHQVTQMGQEVILRCVPISNHLYFYWYRQILGQKVEFLVSFYNNEISEKSEIFDDQFSVERPDGSNFTLKIRSTKLEDSAMYFCASSEASGDTQYFGPGTRLTVL.

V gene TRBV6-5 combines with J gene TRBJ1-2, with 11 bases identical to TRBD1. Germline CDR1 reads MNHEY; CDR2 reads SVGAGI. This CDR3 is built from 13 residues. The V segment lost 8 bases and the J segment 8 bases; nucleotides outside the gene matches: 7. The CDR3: CASSQDRGPGYTF. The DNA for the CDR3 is TGTGCCAGCTCCCAGGACAGGGGGCCCGGCTACACCTTC.

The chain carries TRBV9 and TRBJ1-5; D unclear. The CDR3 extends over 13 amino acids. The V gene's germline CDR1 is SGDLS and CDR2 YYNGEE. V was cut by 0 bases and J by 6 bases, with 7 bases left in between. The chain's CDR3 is CASSVGGSQPQHF. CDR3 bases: TGTGCCAGCAGCGTAGGTGGGAGTCAGCCCCAGCATTTT.

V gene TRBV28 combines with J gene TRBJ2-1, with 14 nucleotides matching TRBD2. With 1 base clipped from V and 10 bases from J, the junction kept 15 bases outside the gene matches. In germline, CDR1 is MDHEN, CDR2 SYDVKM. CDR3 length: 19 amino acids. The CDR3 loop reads CASSLYKTGTSGRVGEQFF. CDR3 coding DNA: TGTGCCAGCAGTTTATACAAGACGGGGACTAGCGGGAGAGTAGGGGAGCAGTTCTTC.

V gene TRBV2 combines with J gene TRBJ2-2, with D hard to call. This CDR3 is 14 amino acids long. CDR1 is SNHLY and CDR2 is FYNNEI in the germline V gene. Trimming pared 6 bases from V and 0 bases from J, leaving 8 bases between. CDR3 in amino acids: CASRAESNTGELFF. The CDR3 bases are TGTGCCAGCAGGGCGGAGTCGAACACCGGGGAGCTGTTTTTT.

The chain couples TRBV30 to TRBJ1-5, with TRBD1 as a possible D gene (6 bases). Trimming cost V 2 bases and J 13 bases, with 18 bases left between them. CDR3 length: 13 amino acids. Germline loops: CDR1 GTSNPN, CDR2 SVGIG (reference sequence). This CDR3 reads CAWSQSSGVKQHF. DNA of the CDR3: TGTGCCTGGAGTCAATCCTCAGGGGTAAAACAGCATTTT.

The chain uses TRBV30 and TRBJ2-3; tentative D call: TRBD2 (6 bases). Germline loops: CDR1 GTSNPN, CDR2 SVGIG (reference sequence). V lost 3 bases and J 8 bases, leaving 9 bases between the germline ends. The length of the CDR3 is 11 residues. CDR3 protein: CAWSPGVTQYF. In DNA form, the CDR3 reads TGTGCCTGGAGCCCGGGGGTTACGCAGTATTTT.

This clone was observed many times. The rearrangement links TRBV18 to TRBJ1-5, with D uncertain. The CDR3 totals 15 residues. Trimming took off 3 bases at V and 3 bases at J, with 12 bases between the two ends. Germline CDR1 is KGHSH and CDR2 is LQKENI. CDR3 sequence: CASSPVREVNQPQHF. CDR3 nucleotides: TGTGCCAGCTCACCGGTAAGGGAGGTCAATCAGCCCCAGCATTTT.

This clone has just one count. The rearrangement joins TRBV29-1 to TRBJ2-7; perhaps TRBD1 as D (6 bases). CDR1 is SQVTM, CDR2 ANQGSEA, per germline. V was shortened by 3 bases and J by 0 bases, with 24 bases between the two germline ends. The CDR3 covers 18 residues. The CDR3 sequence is CSVEQASKTGYTSYEQYF. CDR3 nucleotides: TGCAGCGTTGAGCAGGCATCCAAAACAGGGTACACCTCCTACGAGCAGTACTTC.

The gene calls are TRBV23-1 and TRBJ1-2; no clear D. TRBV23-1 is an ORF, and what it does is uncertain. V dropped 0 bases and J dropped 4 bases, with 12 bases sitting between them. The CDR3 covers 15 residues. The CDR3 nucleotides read TGCGCCAGCAGTCAATCGGGCAGGTGGGCCTATGGCTACACCTTC. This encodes CASSQSGRWAYGYTF.

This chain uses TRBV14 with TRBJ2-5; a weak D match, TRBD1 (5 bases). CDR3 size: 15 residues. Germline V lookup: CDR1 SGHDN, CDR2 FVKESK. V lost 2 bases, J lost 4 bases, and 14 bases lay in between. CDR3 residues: CASSQFSGNVETQYF. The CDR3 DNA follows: TGTGCCAGCAGCCAATTCTCAGGGAATGTAGAGACCCAGTACTTC.

The CDR3: CASTRQGQPQHF. The CDR3 coding sequence is TGTGCCAGTACTAGACAGGGACAGCCCCAGCATTTT. J is TRBJ1-5 and V is TRBV27, with 7 bases aligning to TRBD1. CDR3 size: 12 residues. CDR1 is MNHEY and CDR2 is SMNVEV in the germline V gene (reference sequence). The V segment lost 9 bases and the J segment 7 bases; nucleotides outside the gene matches: 6.